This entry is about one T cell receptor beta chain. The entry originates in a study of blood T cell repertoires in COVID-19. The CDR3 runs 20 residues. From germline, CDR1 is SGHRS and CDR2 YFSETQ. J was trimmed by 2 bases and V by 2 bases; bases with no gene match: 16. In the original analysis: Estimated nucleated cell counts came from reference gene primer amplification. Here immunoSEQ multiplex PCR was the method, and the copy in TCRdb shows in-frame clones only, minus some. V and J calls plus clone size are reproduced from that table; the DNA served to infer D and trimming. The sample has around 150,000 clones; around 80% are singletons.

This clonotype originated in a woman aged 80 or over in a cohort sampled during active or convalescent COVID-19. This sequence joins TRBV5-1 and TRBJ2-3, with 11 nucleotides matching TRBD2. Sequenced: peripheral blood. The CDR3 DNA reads TGCGCCAGCAGCTTACTCCCCCGTATCAGACTAGCGGGGCTCACAGATACGCAGTATTTT. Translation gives CASSLLPRIRLAGLTDTQYF.